The T cell receptor beta chain described here comes from a study of shared clonotypes between healthy human individuals. Overall study findings and caveats: Several donors shared approximately 5% of their naive CD4 clonotypes. Estimated clonotype richness was generally higher in naive than memory subsets.

CD4+ cells were split into CD45RA+ naive and CD45RA-negative memory subsets. Produced via immunoSEQ multiplex PCR; TCRdb's table is partial and in-frame only. The sample consists of 2 million to 2.5 million clones, roughly 92% of them appearing once. This clone was detected only a few times. Its antigen remains unidentified. The CDR3 is 15 residues long. CDR1 and CDR2 from the germline V gene are GTSNPN and SVGIG (reference sequence). V lost 5 bases to trimming and J lost 5 bases; unmatched junction nucleotides: 12. This receptor was taken from a man in his late teens or twenties in good health. Some clones in this sample may be carry-over from other donors' samples. The sample was naive CD4+ T cells from PBMCs. This sample's subset: CD45RA+ positively selected. The V gene is TRBV30, the J gene TRBJ1-1; TRBD1 matches at 9 bases. The CDR3 DNA reads as TGTGCCTGGCGACCCCCCGACAGGGGGTATACTGAAGCTTTCTTT. Protein sequence: CAWRPPDRGYTEAFF.